The clone carrying this T cell receptor (beta chain) has ten or more counts. What it recognizes is unknown. The sample belongs to a study of T cells in Graves' hyperthyroidism and ophthalmopathy. Subjects with ophthalmopathy showed a Clinical Activity Score no lower than 3, a NOSPECS grade no lower than 4, and a duration shorter than 3 months. The study excluded patients with uncontrolled infection, other autoimmune disease, pregnancy or lactation. With V trimmed by 6 bases and J by 3 bases, 11 bases remained unmatched. CDR1 MNHNS and CDR2 SASEGT come from the germline V gene. The CDR3 is 15 amino acids. Overall study results and limits: Among clonotypes expanded in thyroid above 0.001, most were also found in blood.

The CDR3 regions of TCR beta were amplified from RNA transcripts. The primer set for the first-round RT-PCR of the TCR CDR3 was HTBI. TCRdb analysed the multiplex PCR reads with MiXCR anew, one entry per CDR3 protein. In the table there are around 300,000 distinct CDR3 sequences, around 15% of which are singletons. Sequencing used blood. The sequence was collected from a woman aged 40 to 49 with Graves' ophthalmopathy. This rearrangement joins TRBV6-1 to TRBJ2-7; 7 bases match TRBD1. CDR3 residues: CASSHETGIFYEQYF. The CDR3 DNA reads TGTGCCAGCAGCCACGAGACAGGGATATTCTACGAGCAGTACTTC.